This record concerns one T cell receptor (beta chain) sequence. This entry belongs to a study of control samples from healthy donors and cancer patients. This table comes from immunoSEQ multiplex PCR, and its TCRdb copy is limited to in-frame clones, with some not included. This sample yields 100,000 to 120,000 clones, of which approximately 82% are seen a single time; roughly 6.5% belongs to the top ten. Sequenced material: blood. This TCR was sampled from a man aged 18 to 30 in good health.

CDR3 in amino acids: CASSPTGLFGEKLFF. CDR3 bases: TGTGCCAGCAGCCCGACAGGGCTGTTTGGGGAAAAACTGTTTTTT. The chain is built from TRBV6-5 and TRBJ1-4; 7 bases map to TRBD1. The germline V gene encodes CDR1 MNHEY and CDR2 SVGAGI. CDR3 length: 15 residues. Trimming took 6 bases from V and 8 from J; bases not matched to a gene: 12.